The rows below give T cell receptor beta chains drawn from one sample of a study of T cell therapy after organ transplantation. The assay was immunoSEQ multiplex PCR, and TCRdb's table has in-frame clones only and misses some. Of 50,000 or so clones listed, about 95% are singletons. These receptors' antigens are unknown. This specimen consisted of CD8+ T cells from blood, obtained before autologous CMV-specific T cell therapy. These receptors were obtained from a human patient who had received a solid organ transplant and had CMV disease. The CDR3 runs from the conserved cysteine through the conserved F or W. D genes are given only for firm matches. The size entry is marked missing in some rows and otherwise reads once, few, many or a size class.

abundance,j_gene,v_gene,len,d_gene,CDR3nt,CDR3aa
.,TRBJ2-7,TRBV4-3,14,.,TGCGCCAGCAGCCAAGATGGCAAGTTTGACGAGCAGTACTTC,CASSQDGKFDEQYF
.,TRBJ2-7,TRBV5-6,14,TRBD1,TGTGCCAGCAGCTCGAATTACAGGGGGGACGAGCAGTACTTC,CASSSNYRGDEQYF
.,TRBJ2-3,TRBV7-9,14,.,TGTGCCAGCAGCTTAGCTTTAGATTCAGATACGCAGTATTTT,CASSLALDSDTQYF
.,TRBJ1-1,TRBV7-6,15,TRBD1,TGTGCCAGCAGCCCCTTGGACAGGGACGGCACTGAAGCTTTCTTT,CASSPLDRDGTEAFF
.,TRBJ2-7,TRBV13,12,.,TGTGCCAGCAGCTTAACCCGGGACGAGCAGTACTTC,CASSLTRDEQYF
.,TRBJ1-3,TRBV30,12,.,TGTGCCTGGACTGGGCTTGGAAACACCATATATTTT,CAWTGLGNTIYF
.,TRBJ2-5,TRBV21-1,15,.,TGTGCCAGCAGCTCCCGGGACAGGGGAGATGAGACCCAGTACTTC,CASSSRDRGDETQYF
.,TRBJ2-2,TRBV11-2,16,TRBD1,TGTGCCAGCAGCTTAAGATACAGGGGGCTCACCGGGGAGCTGTTTTTT,CASSLRYRGLTGELFF
.,TRBJ2-7,TRBV19,18,.,TGTGCCAGTAGTAGAACTAAGAAACCGGGGCTGAGCTCCTACGAGCAGTACTTC,CASSRTKKPGLSSYEQYF
.,TRBJ1-1,TRBV29-1,14,.,TGCAGCGTCCGATGGCAGGGCCCGAACACTGAAGCTTTCTTT,CSVRWQGPNTEAFF
.,TRBJ1-5,TRBV10-3,15,TRBD1,TGTGCCATCAGTGAGACACAGGGGGCGATCCAGCCCCAGCATTTT,CAISETQGAIQPQHF
once,TRBJ1-4,TRBV6-6,12,.,TGTGCCAGCAGGGGGTGGTCCGCGAAACTGTTTTTT,CASRGWSAKLFF
.,TRBJ2-1,TRBV4-3,14,.,TGCGCCAGCAGCCAAGATGGCTTCTACAATGAGCAGTTCTTC,CASSQDGFYNEQFF
once,TRBJ1-1,TRBV4-1,14,.,TGCGCCAGCAGCCACCCTCCCGGAGGCCCTGAAGCTTTCTTT,CASSHPPGGPEAFF
.,TRBJ1-2,TRBV7-9,14,.,TGTGCCAGCAGCTCTCGGGACCTTTTTTATGGCTACACCTTC,CASSSRDLFYGYTF
.,TRBJ2-1,TRBV12-5,13,TRBD1,TGTGCTAGTGGTTTGGGCAGGGGGAATGAGCAGTTCTTC,CASGLGRGNEQFF
.,TRBJ2-5,TRBV6-5,15,TRBD2,TGTGCCAGCAGCCCGGGCTGGACTAGCGAGGAGACCCAGTACTTC,CASSPGWTSEETQYF
.,TRBJ2-6,TRBV19,22,.,TGTGCCAGTAGTATGTATCCCCCCAAAACGTTACCCGCTCCCTCTGGGGCCAACGTCCTGACTTTC,CASSMYPPKTLPAPSGANVLTF
.,TRBJ2-6,TRBV11-3,15,TRBD1,TGTGCCAGCAGCCCCGGACAGGGGGATACCAACGTCCTGACTTTC,CASSPGQGDTNVLTF
.,TRBJ2-7,TRBV11-1,16,.,TGTGCCAGCAGTCGACCCCTAGCGTCCAGCTCCTACGAGCAGTACTTC,CASSRPLASSSYEQYF
.,TRBJ1-6,TRBV6-5,14,.,TGTGCCAGCAGTTACGGCGAAACGAGGTCACCCCTCCACTTT,CASSYGETRSPLHF
once,TRBJ2-5,TRBV9,11,.,TGTGCCAGCAGCGTTGAAGAGACCCAGTACTTC,CASSVEETQYF
.,TRBJ2-5,TRBV5-1,16,.,TGCGCCACCCATGTTCGGGGCGGCCGACCTCAAGAGACCCAGTACTTC,CATHVRGGRPQETQYF
.,TRBJ1-2,TRBV29-1,12,.,TGCAGCGTGGAGCCAACTAACTATGGCTACACCTTC,CSVEPTNYGYTF
.,TRBJ1-5,TRBV27,17,.,TGTGCCAGCAGTCCCTTACCGGGACCGATGGGCAATCAGCCCCAGCATTTT,CASSPLPGPMGNQPQHF
.,TRBJ1-2,TRBV7-9,16,TRBD1,TGTGCCAGCAACCCCCCAACCGGGACAGGGAACGGTGGCTACACCTTC,CASNPPTGTGNGGYTF
.,TRBJ2-1,TRBV4-1,18,TRBD2,TGCGCCAGCAGCCAGTTCGGAGGGACTAGCGGTCTTTACAATGAGCAGTTCTTC,CASSQFGGTSGLYNEQFF
once,TRBJ1-2,TRBV29-1,11,.,TGCAGCGTTGGGATAGGGATCGGCTACACCTTC,CSVGIGIGYTF
.,TRBJ2-1,TRBV27,17,.,TGTGCCAGCAGCTCCCTCCGGGGGAGCGTGTCCTACAATGAGCAGTTCTTC,CASSSLRGSVSYNEQFF
.,TRBJ2-7,TRBV14,12,.,TGTGCCAGCAGCGGGGGGTTCTACGAGCAGTACTTC,CASSGGFYEQYF
.,TRBJ2-3,TRBV6-5,15,.,TGTGCCAGCAGCCAGGGAGTGGCTCACACAGATACGCAGTATTTT,CASSQGVAHTDTQYF
.,TRBJ1-5,TRBV7-6,17,TRBD1,TGTGCCAGCAGCTTAGCTGGGGACAGGCTCGAGTATCAGCCCCAGCATTTT,CASSLAGDRLEYQPQHF
.,TRBJ1-1,TRBV30,13,TRBD1,TGTGCCTGGAGTGGACAGGGGATCACTGAAGCTTTCTTT,CAWSGQGITEAFF
.,TRBJ1-2,TRBV10-2,14,.,TGCGCCAGCAGTGAAGGGGCCATCCCCTCTGGCTACACCTTC,CASSEGAIPSGYTF
.,TRBJ1-6,TRBV6-5,15,.,TGTGCCAGCAGTTACGGACCCTTGGGTGATTCACCCCTCCACTTT,CASSYGPLGDSPLHF
.,TRBJ2-3,TRBV4-1,16,TRBD2,TGCGCCAGCAGCGAGAGAGCGGGGGGGCGAGCAGATACGCAGTATTTT,CASSERAGGRADTQYF
once,TRBJ2-1,TRBV6-5,13,.,TGTGCCAGCAGTCCCTCGGGAAGCAGTGAGCAGTTCTTC,CASSPSGSSEQFF
.,TRBJ1-1,TRBV6-1,17,.,TGTGCCAGCAGTGAAGGGCAGGGGATTGGGGGGGACACTGAAGCTTTCTTT,CASSEGQGIGGDTEAFF
few,TRBJ1-2,TRBV28,14,.,TGTGCCAGCAGGGACCCCCGTCGGTTTTCTGGCTACACCTTC,CASRDPRRFSGYTF
.,TRBJ2-3,TRBV10-3,16,TRBD2,TGTGCCATCAGTGAGCGGGCGGGGGGGAGCACAGATACGCAGTATTTT,CAISERAGGSTDTQYF